Detailed here is one T cell receptor beta chain. Its antigen is not known. This record comes from a study of beta chain features in type 1 diabetes. Background on the study: There was similarity between patients and healthy donors in age, gender and cell yields. Study-wide results and limits: A greater similarity of naive, central memory and Treg TCRB repertoires was seen among patients than among healthy donors. Equally in patients and controls, shorter templates might have been favored by PCR. Patients with Type 1 diabetes showed moderately but significantly shorter TCRB CDR3s in all four CD4+ subsets.

This CDR3 is built from 16 residues. Germline V gene sequence: CDR1 SGHNT, CDR2 YYREEE (reference sequence). J was trimmed by 1 base and V by 5 bases; bases with no gene match: 8. The study reverse transcribed the entire isolated RNA, so it sequenced expressed TCRB transcripts. Clones were read by immunoSEQ multiplex PCR, and TCRdb kept only the in-frame ones, dropping some. The table records 390,000 or so clones, roughly 14% of them present only once. The gene calls are TRBV5-4 and TRBJ2-4; TRBD2 matches at 8 bases. The source of this sequence is a man younger than 45 in good health. Sequenced sample: naive CD4+ T cells from blood. The CDR3 loop is CASSSERERAKNIQYF. In DNA, the CDR3 is TGTGCCAGCAGTTCTGAGCGGGAGCGGGCCAAAAACATTCAGTACTTC. The variable domain in full, with the rest retrieved from reference TRBV5-4 and TRBJ2-4, is ETGVTQSPTHLIKTRGQQVTLRCSSQSGHNTVSWYQQALGQGPQFIFQYYREEENGRGNFPPRFSGLQFPNYSSELNVNALELDDSALYLCASSSERERAKNIQYFGAGTRLSVL.